What follows is one TCR beta chain and its context. Its antigen is as yet unknown. The germline gives CDR1 SNHLY, CDR2 FYNNEI. The CDR3 is made up of 15 amino acids. Trimming stripped 4 bases from V and 0 bases from J, with 10 bases between. Assay used: immunoSEQ multiplex PCR; TCRdb lists only in-frame clones, some missing. The table records tens of thousands of clones, about 93% of them present only once. The data stem from a study of cytomegalovirus exposure and HLA in healthy donors. Study results and caveats: Some TCR beta chains (164 of them) were listed as cytomegalovirus-associated.

This sequence was found in a woman younger than 35 in good health and CMV-seropositive. This chain connects TRBV2 to TRBJ1-3; D is unclear. The sequenced material came from PBMCs. The CDR3 loop reads CASSVDGDSGNTIYF. The CDR3 DNA follows: TGTGCCAGCAGTGTTGACGGAGACTCTGGAAACACCATATATTTT.